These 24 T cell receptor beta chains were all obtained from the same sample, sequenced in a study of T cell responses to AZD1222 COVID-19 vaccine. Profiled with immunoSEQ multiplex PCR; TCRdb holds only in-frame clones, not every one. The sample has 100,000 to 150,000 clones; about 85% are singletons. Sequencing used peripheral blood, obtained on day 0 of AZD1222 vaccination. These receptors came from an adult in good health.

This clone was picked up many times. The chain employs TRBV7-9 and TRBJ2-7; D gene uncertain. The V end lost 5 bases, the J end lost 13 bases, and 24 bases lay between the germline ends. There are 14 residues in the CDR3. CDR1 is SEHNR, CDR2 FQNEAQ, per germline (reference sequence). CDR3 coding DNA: TGTGCCAGCAGCCATCGTGATACGGGCCCAGAAGGCTACTTC. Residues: CASSHRDTGPEGYF. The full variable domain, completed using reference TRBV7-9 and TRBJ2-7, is DTGVSQNPRHKITKRGQNVTFRCDPISEHNRLYWYRQTLGQGPEFLTYFQNEAQLEKSRLLSDRFSAERPKGSFSTLEIQRTEQGDSAMYLCASSHRDTGPEGYFGPGTRLTVT.

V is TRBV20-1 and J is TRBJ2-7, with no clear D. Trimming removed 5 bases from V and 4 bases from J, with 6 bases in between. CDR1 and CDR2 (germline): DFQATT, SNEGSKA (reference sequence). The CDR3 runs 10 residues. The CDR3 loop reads CSAYSYEQYF. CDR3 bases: TGCAGTGCTTACAGTTACGAGCAGTACTTC.

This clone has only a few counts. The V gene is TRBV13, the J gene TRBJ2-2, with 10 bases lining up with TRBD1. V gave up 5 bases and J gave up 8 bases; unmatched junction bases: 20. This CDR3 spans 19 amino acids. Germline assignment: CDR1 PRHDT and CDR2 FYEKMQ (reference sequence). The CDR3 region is CASSLQRTGGWGGEGELFF. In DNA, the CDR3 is TGTGCCAGCAGCCTCCAACGGACAGGGGGTTGGGGAGGTGAAGGGGAGCTGTTTTTT.

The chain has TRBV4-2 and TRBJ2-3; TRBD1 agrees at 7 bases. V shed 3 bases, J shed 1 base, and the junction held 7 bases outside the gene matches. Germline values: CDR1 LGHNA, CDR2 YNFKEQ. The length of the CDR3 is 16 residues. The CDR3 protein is CASSQSTGVGTDTQYF. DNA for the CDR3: TGTGCCAGCAGCCAGTCTACAGGGGTTGGCACAGATACGCAGTATTTT.

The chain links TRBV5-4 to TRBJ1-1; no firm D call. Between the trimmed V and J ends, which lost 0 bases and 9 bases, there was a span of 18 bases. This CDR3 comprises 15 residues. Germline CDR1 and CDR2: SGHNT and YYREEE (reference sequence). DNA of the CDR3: TGTGCCAGCAGCTTGGACCCAGGACCCCGGGATCAAGCTTTCTTT. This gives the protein CASSLDPGPRDQAFF.

CDR3 amino acids: CASNTGQMSNTGELFF. The DNA of the CDR3 is TGTGCCAGCAACACCGGACAGATGTCGAACACCGGGGAGCTGTTTTTT. The chain joins TRBV9 to TRBJ2-2; possible D gene TRBD1, 6 bases. The CDR3 length is 16 residues. Trimming removed 6 bases at V and 0 bases at J, with 15 bases between. Germline V gene data show CDR1 as SGDLS and CDR2 as YYNGEE.

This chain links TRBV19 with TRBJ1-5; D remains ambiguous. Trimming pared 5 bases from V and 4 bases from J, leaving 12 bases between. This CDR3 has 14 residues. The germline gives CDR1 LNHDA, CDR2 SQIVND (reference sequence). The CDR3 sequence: CASSVRGVNQPQHF. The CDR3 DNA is TGTGCCAGTAGTGTTCGGGGTGTTAATCAGCCCCAGCATTTT.

In nucleotides, the CDR3 is TGTGCCAGCAGCTTAACGATAGGCGGGGCTAACTATGGCTACACCTTC. Translation: CASSLTIGGANYGYTF. V usage is TRBV7-2 and J usage is TRBJ1-2; D remains ambiguous. The CDR3 extends over 16 amino acids. Germline V gene lookup returns CDR1 SGHTA and CDR2 FQGNSA. V was pared by 2 bases and J by 0 bases, with 13 bases between.

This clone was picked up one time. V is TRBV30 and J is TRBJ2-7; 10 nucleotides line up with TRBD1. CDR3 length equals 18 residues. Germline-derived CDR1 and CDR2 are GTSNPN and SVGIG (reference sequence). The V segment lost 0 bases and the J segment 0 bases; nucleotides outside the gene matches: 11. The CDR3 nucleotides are TGTGCCTGGAGTGTACCCCTTTTAGGGACAGGGGACTCCTACGAGCAGTACTTC. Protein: CAWSVPLLGTGDSYEQYF.

The DNA for the CDR3 is TGCGCCAGCAGCTTGTCCGGGGGTCCGACCGGGGAGCTGTTTTTT. Amino acid sequence: CASSLSGGPTGELFF. The rearrangement uses TRBV5-1 and TRBJ2-2; possible D gene TRBD2, 6 bases. CDR3 length: 15 amino acids. V lost 1 base and J 5 bases, leaving 12 bases between the germline ends. CDR1 SGHRS and CDR2 YFSETQ come from the germline V gene.

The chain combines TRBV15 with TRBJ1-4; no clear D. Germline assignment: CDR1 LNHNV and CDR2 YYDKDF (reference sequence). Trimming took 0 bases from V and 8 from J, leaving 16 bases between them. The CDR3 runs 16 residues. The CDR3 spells CATSRDPVSLGEKLFF. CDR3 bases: TGTGCCACCAGCAGAGACCCCGTTTCCCTGGGGGAAAAACTGTTTTTT. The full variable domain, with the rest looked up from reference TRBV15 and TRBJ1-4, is DAMVIQNPRYQVTQFGKPVTLSCSQTLNHNVMYWYQQKSSQAPKLLFHYYDKDFNNEADTPDNFQSRRPNTSFCFLDIRSPGLGDTAMYLCATSRDPVSLGEKLFFGSGTQLSVL.

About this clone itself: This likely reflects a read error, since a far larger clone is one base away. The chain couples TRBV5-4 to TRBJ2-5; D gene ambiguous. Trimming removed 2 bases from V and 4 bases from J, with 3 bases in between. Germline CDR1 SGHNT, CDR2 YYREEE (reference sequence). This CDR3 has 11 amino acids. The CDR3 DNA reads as TGTGCCAGCAGCTTCGGAGAGACCCAGTACTTC. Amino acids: CASSFGETQYF.

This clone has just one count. The CDR3 sequence is CSVGRLGLSTDTQYF. CDR3 coding DNA: TGCAGCGTGGGAAGACTCGGCCTTAGCACAGATACGCAGTATTTT. The rearrangement uses TRBV29-1 and TRBJ2-3; no firm D call. CDR1 is SQVTM, CDR2 ANQGSEA, per germline. Deletions cut 6 bases from V and 0 bases from J, with 16 bases between. The length of the CDR3 is 15 residues.

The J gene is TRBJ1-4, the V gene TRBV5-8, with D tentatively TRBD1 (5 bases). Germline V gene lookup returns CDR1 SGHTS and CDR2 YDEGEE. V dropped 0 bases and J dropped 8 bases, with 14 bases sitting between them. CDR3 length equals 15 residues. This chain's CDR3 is CASSLAGQGGEKLFF. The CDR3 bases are TGTGCCAGCAGCTTGGCTGGCCAGGGTGGGGAAAAACTGTTTTTT.

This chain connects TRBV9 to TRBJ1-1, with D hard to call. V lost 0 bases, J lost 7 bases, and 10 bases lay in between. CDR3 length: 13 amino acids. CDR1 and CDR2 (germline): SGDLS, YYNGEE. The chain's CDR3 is CASSVGVVGEAFF. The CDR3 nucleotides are TGTGCCAGCAGCGTAGGTGTCGTCGGTGAAGCTTTCTTT.

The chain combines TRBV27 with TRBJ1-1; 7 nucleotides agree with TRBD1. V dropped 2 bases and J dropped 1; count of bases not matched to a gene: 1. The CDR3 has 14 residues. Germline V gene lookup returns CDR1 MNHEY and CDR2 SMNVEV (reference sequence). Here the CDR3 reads CASSLRQGNTEAFF. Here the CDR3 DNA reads TGTGCCAGCAGTTTACGACAGGGGAACACTGAAGCTTTCTTT.

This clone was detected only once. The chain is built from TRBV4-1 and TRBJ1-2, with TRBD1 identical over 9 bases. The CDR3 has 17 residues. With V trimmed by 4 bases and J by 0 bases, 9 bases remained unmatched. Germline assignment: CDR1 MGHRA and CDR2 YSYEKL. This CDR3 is CASSRGDRDPANYGYTF. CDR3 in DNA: TGCGCCAGCAGCCGAGGGGACAGGGACCCCGCTAACTATGGCTACACCTTC.

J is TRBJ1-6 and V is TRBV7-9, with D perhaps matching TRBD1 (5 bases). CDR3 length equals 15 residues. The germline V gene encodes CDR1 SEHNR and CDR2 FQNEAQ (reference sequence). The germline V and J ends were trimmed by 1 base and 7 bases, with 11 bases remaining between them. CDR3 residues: CASSLGGDSNSPLHF. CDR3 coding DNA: TGTGCCAGCAGCTTAGGAGGGGACTCGAATTCACCCCTCCACTTT. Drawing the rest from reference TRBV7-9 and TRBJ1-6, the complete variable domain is DTGVSQNPRHKITKRGQNVTFRCDPISEHNRLYWYRQTLGQGPEFLTYFQNEAQLEKSRLLSDRFSAERPKGSFSTLEIQRTEQGDSAMYLCASSLGGDSNSPLHFGNGTRLTVT.

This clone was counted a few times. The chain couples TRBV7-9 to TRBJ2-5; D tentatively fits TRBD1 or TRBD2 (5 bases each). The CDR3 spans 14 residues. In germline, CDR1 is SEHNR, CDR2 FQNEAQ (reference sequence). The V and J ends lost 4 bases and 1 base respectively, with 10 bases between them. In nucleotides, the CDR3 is TGTGCCAGCAGCTATCGGGACCTCCAAGAGACCCAGTACTTC. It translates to CASSYRDLQETQYF.

CDR3 nucleotides: TGTGCCAGCAGCCCGGAGGGCTTTAAAGAGACCCAGTACTTC. Protein product: CASSPEGFKETQYF. The V and J genes are TRBV4-2 and TRBJ2-5; D possibly corresponds to TRBD2 (6 bases). The CDR3 loop spans 14 amino acids. Trimming took off 4 bases at V and 3 bases at J, with 12 bases between the two ends. Per the germline V gene, CDR1 is LGHNA and CDR2 is YNFKEQ.

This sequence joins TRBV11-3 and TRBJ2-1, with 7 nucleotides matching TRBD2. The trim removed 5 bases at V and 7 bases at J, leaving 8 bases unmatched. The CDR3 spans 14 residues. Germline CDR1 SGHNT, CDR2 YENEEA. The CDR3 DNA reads TGTGCCAGCAGCCGGGGGGTAGCGGAAAATGAGCAGTTCTTC. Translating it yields CASSRGVAENEQFF.

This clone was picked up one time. The CDR3 reads CASSYRGYGYEQYF. Here the CDR3 DNA reads TGTGCCAGCAGCTACAGGGGGTACGGGTACGAGCAGTACTTC. This chain links TRBV28 with TRBJ2-7; 8 bases are shared with TRBD1. This CDR3 comprises 14 residues. Unmatched junction bases numbered 8, after V lost 6 bases and J lost 4 bases. The V gene's germline CDR1 is MDHEN and CDR2 SYDVKM.

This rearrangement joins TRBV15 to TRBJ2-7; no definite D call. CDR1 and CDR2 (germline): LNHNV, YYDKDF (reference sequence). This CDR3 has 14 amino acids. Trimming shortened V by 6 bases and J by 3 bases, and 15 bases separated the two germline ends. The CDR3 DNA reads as TGTGCCACCAGTAACAGAGGATTAAACTACGAGCAGTACTTC. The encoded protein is CATSNRGLNYEQYF.

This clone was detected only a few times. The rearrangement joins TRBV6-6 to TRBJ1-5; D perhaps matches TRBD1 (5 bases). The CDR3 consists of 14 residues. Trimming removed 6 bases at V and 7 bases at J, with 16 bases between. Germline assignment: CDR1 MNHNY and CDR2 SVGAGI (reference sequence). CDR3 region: CASRKDQGQQPQHF. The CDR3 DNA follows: TGTGCCAGCAGAAAAGATCAGGGTCAACAGCCCCAGCATTTT.